These 8 T cell receptor beta chains share one sample of origin, sequenced in a study of blood T cell repertoires in COVID-19. Method: immunoSEQ multiplex PCR; TCRdb's copy keeps in-frame clones and lacks some. The sample carries 350,000 to 400,000 clones, about 86% recorded once. Sequencing was carried out using peripheral blood. The receptors were sampled from a woman aged 60 to 75 with COVID-19, enrolled during active disease.

The chain combines TRBV2 with TRBJ1-5; unclear D gene. Germline assignment: CDR1 SNHLY and CDR2 FYNNEI. This CDR3 has 11 residues. Trimming pared 8 bases from V and 3 bases from J, leaving 5 bases between. The CDR3 DNA sequence: TGTGCCAGCGGCCCCAATCAGCCCCAGCATTTT. Translated: CASGPNQPQHF.

This chain uses TRBV15 with TRBJ2-1, with 11 bases fitting TRBD1. Losses at the gene ends were 1 base for V and 2 bases for J; bases not matched to a gene: 13. Germline V gene sequence: CDR1 LNHNV, CDR2 YYDKDF (reference sequence). The CDR3 loop spans 20 amino acids. In nucleotides, the CDR3 is TGTGCCACCAGCAGAGCGCGCTCGGACAGGGGGCCAATCGCCTACAATGAGCAGTTCTTC. Its protein product is CATSRARSDRGPIAYNEQFF.

The chain joins TRBV19 to TRBJ1-4, with 8 bases matching TRBD1. The CDR3 runs 15 residues. The V and J ends lost 6 bases and 5 bases, in that order; junction bases with no gene match: 8. CDR1 and CDR2 from the germline V gene are LNHDA and SQIVND (reference sequence). As DNA, the CDR3 is TGTGCCAGTAGATCCCAGGGGGCAGGCAATGAAAAACTGTTTTTT. Protein: CASRSQGAGNEKLFF.

The V call is TRBV11-2, the J call TRBJ2-7, with 12 nucleotides matching TRBD2. The germline CDR1 and CDR2 sequences are SGHAT and FQNNGV. This CDR3 contains 16 residues. J gave up 3 bases and V 1 base, and 4 bases lay outside the gene matches. This chain's CDR3 is CASSLAGTSGLYEQYF. In DNA form, the CDR3 reads TGTGCCAGCAGCTTAGCCGGGACTAGCGGGCTCTACGAGCAGTACTTC.

The chain recombines TRBV2 with TRBJ2-1; 12 bases match TRBD2. The germline CDR1 and CDR2 sequences are SNHLY and FYNNEI. The CDR3 is 17 residues long. V dropped 5 bases and J dropped 6; count of bases not matched to a gene: 11. The CDR3, as DNA: TGTGCCAGCAGTCAGACTAGCGGGGGAGTTAACCCCAATGAGCAGTTCTTC. Translating it yields CASSQTSGGVNPNEQFF.

The CDR3 sequence: CASSFGPREQYF. DNA of the CDR3: TGTGCCAGCAGTTTTGGCCCCAGGGAGCAGTACTTC. This chain uses TRBV12-3 or TRBV12-4 with TRBJ2-7; no clear D gene. The CDR3 has 12 residues. The V end lost 3 bases, the J end lost 7 bases, and 10 bases lay between the germline ends.

This clone came up once. The chain employs TRBV18 and TRBJ1-6; TRBD1 is a possible D gene (5 bases). This CDR3 has 17 amino acids. The ends were cut back, 1 base at V and 3 bases at J, with 13 bases in the middle. Germline lookup yields CDR1 KGHSH and CDR2 LQKENI. CDR3 region: CASSPRSGGFYNSPLHF. The CDR3 DNA is TGTGCCAGCTCACCACGAAGCGGGGGGTTCTATAATTCACCCCTCCACTTT. Supplemented by reference TRBV18 and TRBJ1-6, the full variable domain reads NAGVMQNPRHLVRRRGQEARLRCSPMKGHSHVYWYRQLPEEGLKFMVYLQKENIIDESGMPKERFSAEFPKEGPSILRIQQVVRGDSAAYFCASSPRSGGFYNSPLHFGNGTRLTVT.

This clone has just one count. The chain recombines TRBV7-3 with TRBJ1-1; D gene ambiguous. With 3 bases removed from V and 5 bases from J, the gap between germline ends came to 7 bases. Germline V gene lookup returns CDR1 SGHTA and CDR2 FQGTGA. The length of the CDR3 is 12 residues. CDR3 amino acids: CASSFPGTEAFF. For the CDR3, the DNA is TGTGCCAGCAGCTTCCCGGGGACTGAAGCTTTCTTT.